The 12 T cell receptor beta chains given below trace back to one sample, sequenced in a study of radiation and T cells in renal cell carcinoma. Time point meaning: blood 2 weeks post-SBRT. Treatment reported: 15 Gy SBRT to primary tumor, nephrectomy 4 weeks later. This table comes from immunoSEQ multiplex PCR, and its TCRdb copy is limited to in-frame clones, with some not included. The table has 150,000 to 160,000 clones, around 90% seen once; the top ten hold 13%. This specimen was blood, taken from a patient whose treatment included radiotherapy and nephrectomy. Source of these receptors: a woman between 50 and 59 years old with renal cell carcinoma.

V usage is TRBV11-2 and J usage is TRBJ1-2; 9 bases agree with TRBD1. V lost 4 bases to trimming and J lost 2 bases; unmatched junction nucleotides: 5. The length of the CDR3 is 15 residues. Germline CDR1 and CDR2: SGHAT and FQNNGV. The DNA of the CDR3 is TGTGCCAGCAGCTCCCGGGACAGGGCAAACTATGGCTACACCTTC. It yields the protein CASSSRDRANYGYTF.

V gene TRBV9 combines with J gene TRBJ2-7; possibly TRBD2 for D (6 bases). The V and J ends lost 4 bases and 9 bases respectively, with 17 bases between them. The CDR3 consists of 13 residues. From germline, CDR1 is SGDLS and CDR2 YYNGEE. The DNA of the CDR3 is TGTGCCAGCAGCCCCCCGGGAGCCCATGTGCAGTACTTC. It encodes CASSPPGAHVQYF.

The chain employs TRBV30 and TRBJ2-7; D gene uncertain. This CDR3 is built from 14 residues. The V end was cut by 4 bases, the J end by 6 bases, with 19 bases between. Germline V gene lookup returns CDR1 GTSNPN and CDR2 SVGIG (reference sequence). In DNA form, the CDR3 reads TGTGCCTGGATTGGTAAAGGGTCCCCTCGCGAGCAGTACTTC. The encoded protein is CAWIGKGSPREQYF.

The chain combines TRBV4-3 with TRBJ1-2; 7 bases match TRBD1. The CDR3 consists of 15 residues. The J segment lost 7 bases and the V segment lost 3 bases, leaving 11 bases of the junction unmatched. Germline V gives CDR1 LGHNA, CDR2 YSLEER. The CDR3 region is CASSHVDRDVSGYTF. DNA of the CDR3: TGCGCCAGCAGCCACGTCGACAGGGATGTGAGTGGCTACACCTTC.

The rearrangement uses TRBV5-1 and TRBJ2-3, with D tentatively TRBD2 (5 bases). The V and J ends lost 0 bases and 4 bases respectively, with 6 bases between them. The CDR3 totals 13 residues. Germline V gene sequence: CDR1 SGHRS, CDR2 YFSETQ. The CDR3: CASSLGGPDTQYF. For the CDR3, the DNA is TGCGCCAGCAGCTTGGGCGGGCCAGATACGCAGTATTTT.

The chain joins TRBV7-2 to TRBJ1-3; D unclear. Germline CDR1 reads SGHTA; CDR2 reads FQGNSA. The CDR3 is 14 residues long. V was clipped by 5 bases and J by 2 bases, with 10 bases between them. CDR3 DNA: TGTGCCAGCAGCCCCCAAGTGACTGGAAACACCATATATTTT. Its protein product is CASSPQVTGNTIYF.

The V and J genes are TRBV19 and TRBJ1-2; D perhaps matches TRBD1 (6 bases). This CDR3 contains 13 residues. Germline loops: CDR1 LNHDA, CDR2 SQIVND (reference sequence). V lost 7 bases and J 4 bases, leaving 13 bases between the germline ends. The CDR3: CASTLDRIYGYTF. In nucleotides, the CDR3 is TGTGCCAGTACCCTTGACAGGATCTATGGCTACACCTTC.

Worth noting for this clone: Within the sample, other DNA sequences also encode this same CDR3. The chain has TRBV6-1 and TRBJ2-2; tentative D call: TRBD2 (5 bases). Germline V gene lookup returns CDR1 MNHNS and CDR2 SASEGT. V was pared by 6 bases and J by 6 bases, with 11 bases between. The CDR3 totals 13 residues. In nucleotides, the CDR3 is TGTGCCAGCAGCGAGGGTAGGGCCGGGGAGCTGTTTTTT. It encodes CASSEGRAGELFF.

As DNA, the CDR3 is TGTGCCAGCAGCCCTTCTATTGACAGAGCTTACACTGAAGCTTTCTTT. It yields the protein CASSPSIDRAYTEAFF. The chain links TRBV5-4 to TRBJ1-1; a weak D match, TRBD1 (5 bases). Germline assignment: CDR1 SGHNT and CDR2 YYREEE (reference sequence). The CDR3 sequence is 16 residues long. Trimming took off 4 bases at V and 3 bases at J, with 19 bases between the two ends. Using reference TRBV5-4 and TRBJ1-1 for the parts outside the CDR3, the full variable domain is ETGVTQSPTHLIKTRGQQVTLRCSSQSGHNTVSWYQQALGQGPQFIFQYYREEENGRGNFPPRFSGLQFPNYSSELNVNALELDDSALYLCASSPSIDRAYTEAFFGQGTRLTVV.

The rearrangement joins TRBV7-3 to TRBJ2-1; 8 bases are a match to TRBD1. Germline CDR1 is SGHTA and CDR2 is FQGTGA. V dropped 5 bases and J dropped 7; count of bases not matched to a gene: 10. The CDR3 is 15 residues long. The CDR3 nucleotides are TGTGCCAGCAGCCCCTCAGGGGGCGCCGGGAATGAGCAGTTCTTC. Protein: CASSPSGGAGNEQFF.

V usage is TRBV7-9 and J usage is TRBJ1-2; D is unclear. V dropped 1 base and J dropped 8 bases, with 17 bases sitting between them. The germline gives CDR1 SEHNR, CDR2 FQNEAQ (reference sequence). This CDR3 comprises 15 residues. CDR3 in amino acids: CASSLEFAGEEGYTF. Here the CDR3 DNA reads TGTGCCAGCAGCTTAGAGTTCGCGGGAGAGGAAGGCTACACCTTC.

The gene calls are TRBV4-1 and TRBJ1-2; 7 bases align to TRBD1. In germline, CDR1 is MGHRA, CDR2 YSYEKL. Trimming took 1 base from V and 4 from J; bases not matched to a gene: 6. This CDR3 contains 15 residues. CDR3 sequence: CASSQGTGDLYGYTF. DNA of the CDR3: TGCGCCAGCAGCCAAGGGACAGGTGATCTCTATGGCTACACCTTC.